Listed here are 4 T cell receptor beta chains from one sample, sequenced in a study of CD8 T cells in ankylosing spondylitis. General study findings and limits: The study identified a TCR beta motif of under ten highly homologous variants that appeared characteristic of ankylosing spondylitis blood.

TCRdb recomputed calls from the 5' RACE reads with MiXCR, one row per CDR3 protein. This sample has 500,000 to 650,000 distinct CDR3 sequences, with under 5.5% found just once. No antigen has been identified for these receptors. The sequencing input was blood, either unsorted or a sorted T cell fraction (not recorded which). These receptors originate from a male donor with ankylosing spondylitis.

This clonotype was recorded many times. The gene calls are TRBV12-3 or TRBV12-4 and TRBJ2-1; TRBD2 agrees at 7 bases. This CDR3 comprises 15 residues. J lost 9 bases, V lost 6 bases, and 14 bases had no gene match. The CDR3, as DNA: TGTGCCAGCAGAAGAAATCGCGGGAGTCGGAGTGAGCAGTTCTTC. Protein: CASRRNRGSRSEQFF.

Ten or more counts support this clonotype. CDR3 sequence: CASWGWTDTQYF. The CDR3 DNA follows: TGTGCCAGCTGGGGGTGGACAGATACGCAGTATTTT. The chain joins TRBV27 to TRBJ2-3, with D perhaps matching TRBD1 or TRBD2 (5 bases each). Trimming removed 8 bases from V and 3 bases from J, with 9 bases in between. Germline V gives CDR1 MNHEY, CDR2 SMNVEV (reference sequence). This CDR3 is built from 12 residues.

A few counts support this clonotype. The chain couples TRBV4-2 to TRBJ2-1; D is unclear. The CDR3 has 15 amino acids. Germline V gene sequence: CDR1 LGHNA, CDR2 YNFKEQ. V was clipped by 4 bases and J by 9 bases, with 19 bases between them. CDR3 coding DNA: TGTGCCAGCAGCCTGCGAAGGGCCGGGCCCAGTGAGCAGTTCTTC. As protein: CASSLRRAGPSEQFF.

This clonotype has ten or more counts. The chain recombines TRBV7-9 with TRBJ1-6; D might be TRBD1 (5 bases). The germline CDR1 and CDR2 sequences are SEHNR and FQNEAQ (reference sequence). This CDR3 comprises 16 residues. The V end was cut by 4 bases, the J end by 0 bases, with 10 bases between. Here the CDR3 reads CASSSPGSSYNSPLHF. CDR3 DNA: TGTGCCAGCAGCTCCCCAGGGAGCTCCTATAATTCACCCCTCCACTTT.